This TCR beta chain comes out of a study of blood T cell repertoires in COVID-19. Study-level background: Samples of COVID-19 (acute and convalescent) were obtained from the United States, Italy and Spain. PBMCs, B-cell-depleted T cells, or T cells were the source of the cDNA or gDNA that made up the material.

The CDR3 length is 16 residues. Trimming removed 0 bases at V and 2 bases at J, with 15 bases between. Germline CDR1 reads SGHRS; CDR2 reads YFSETQ. Method: immunoSEQ multiplex PCR; TCRdb's copy keeps in-frame clones and lacks some. The sample holds approximately 210,000 clones; 90% to 95% are singletons and the top ten take roughly 1.2%. The chain carries TRBV5-1 and TRBJ2-7; D possibly corresponds to TRBD2 (5 bases). The sequenced sample was peripheral blood. The sequence derives from a man aged 30-40 years with acute or convalescent COVID-19. CDR3 nucleotides: TGCGCCAGCAGCTTGGGGAGGAGGATAGAGGCCTACGAGCAGTACTTC. Protein product: CASSLGRRIEAYEQYF.